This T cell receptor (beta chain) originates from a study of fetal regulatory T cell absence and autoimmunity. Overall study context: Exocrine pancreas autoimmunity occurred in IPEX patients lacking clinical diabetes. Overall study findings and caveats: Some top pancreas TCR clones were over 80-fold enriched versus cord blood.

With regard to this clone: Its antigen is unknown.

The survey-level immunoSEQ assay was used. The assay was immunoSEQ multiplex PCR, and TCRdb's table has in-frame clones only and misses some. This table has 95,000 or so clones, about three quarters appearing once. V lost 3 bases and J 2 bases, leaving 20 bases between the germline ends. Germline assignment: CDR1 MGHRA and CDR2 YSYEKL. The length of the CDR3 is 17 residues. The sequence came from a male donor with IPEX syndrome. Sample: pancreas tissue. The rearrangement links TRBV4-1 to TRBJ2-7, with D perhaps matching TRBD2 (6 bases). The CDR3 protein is CASSQPDPGTFTYEQYF. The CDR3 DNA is TGCGCCAGCAGCCAGCCCGACCCCGGGACTTTTACCTACGAGCAGTACTTC.